A single sample gave rise to the 29 T cell receptor beta chains below, sequenced in a study of molecular identifiers for immune sequencing clone quantification. TCRdb reanalysed the PCR reads using MiXCR and keeps one entry per CDR3 protein. The sample carries some 680,000 distinct CDR3 sequences, roughly 25% recorded once. The sequenced material came from naive CD8+ T cells from blood, with Jurkat cell RNA spiked in. Subset here: FACS-sorted CD8+CD4-CCR7+CD45RA+ naive T cells. These receptors all stem from a human donor in good health. Some libraries in this study had Jurkat cell RNA spiked in.

In the case of this clonotype: Given a much more abundant clone one base away, this may be a read error. This chain links TRBV4-3 with TRBJ1-2; D may be TRBD1 (6 bases). Germline V gene sequence: CDR1 LGHNA, CDR2 YSLEER. The CDR3 loop spans 15 amino acids. Trimming pared 6 bases from V and 4 bases from J, leaving 18 bases between. The CDR3 here is CASSPNRASVYGYTF. For the CDR3, the DNA is TGCGCCAGCAGTCCGAACAGGGCTTCGGTCTATGGCTACACCTTC.

In its sample, this clonotype was seen a few times. The V call is TRBV7-9, the J call TRBJ2-2; 11 positions agree with TRBD1. With V trimmed by 0 bases and J by 5 bases, 8 bases remained unmatched. CDR3 length: 18 amino acids. Germline V gene lookup returns CDR1 SEHNR and CDR2 FQNEAQ (reference sequence). CDR3 DNA: TGTGCCAGCAGCTTAGCGATGAGGACAGGGGGCATTACCGGGGAGCTGTTTTTT. Protein product: CASSLAMRTGGITGELFF.

In the case of this clonotype: This sequence may be a read error, since a much larger clone differs from it by one base. The chain is built from TRBV7-8 and TRBJ2-5; D is undetermined. Trimming took off 2 bases at V and 9 bases at J, with 13 bases between the two ends. CDR3 size: 13 residues. Germline CDR1 and CDR2: SGHVS and FQNEAQ. In DNA form, the CDR3 reads TGTGCCAGCAGCTTACCACCTTTTAAGCCCCAGTACTTC. Its protein is CASSLPPFKPQYF.

This clonotype was seen only a few times. The chain is built from TRBV19 and TRBJ2-2; D possibly corresponds to TRBD1 (5 bases). The germline CDR1 and CDR2 sequences are LNHDA and SQIVND (reference sequence). The CDR3 is 13 residues long. The germline V and J ends were trimmed by 8 bases and 2 bases, with 9 bases remaining between them. CDR3 sequence: CASWGSNTGELFF. CDR3 sequence (DNA): TGTGCCAGTTGGGGCAGCAACACCGGGGAGCTGTTTTTT.

About this clonotype itself: This clone may be a read error of a much larger clone one base away. As the CDR3 is not closed by the conserved phenylalanine or tryptophan, this likely results from a read error. The CDR3 DNA follows: TGTGCCAGCAGCCAAGTCAGCGTGTCAGATACGCAGTATTCT. It yields the protein CASSQVSVSDTQYS. The V and J genes are TRBV3-1 and TRBJ2-3; D is uncertain. V was cut by 1 base and J by 4 bases, with 9 bases left in between. The V gene's germline CDR1 is LGHDT and CDR2 YNNKEL (reference sequence). The CDR3 is 14 residues long.

This clonotype was detected many times. V gene TRBV27 combines with J gene TRBJ1-1; D is possibly TRBD1 (5 bases). There are 13 residues in the CDR3. Germline lookup yields CDR1 MNHEY and CDR2 SMNVEV (reference sequence). V dropped 6 bases and J dropped 2 bases, with 10 bases sitting between them. The CDR3 reads CASSLQGNTEAFF. The CDR3 bases are TGTGCCAGCAGCTTGCAGGGCAACACTGAAGCTTTCTTT.

This clonotype was recorded at least ten times. The chain employs TRBV27 and TRBJ2-3; TRBD2 matches at 11 bases. Trimming cost V 4 bases and J 4 bases; bases outside gene matches: 10. The CDR3 has 17 residues. The germline V gene has CDR1 MNHEY and CDR2 SMNVEV (reference sequence). The CDR3 sequence is CASSSPASGRWADTQYF. The CDR3 coding sequence is TGTGCCAGCAGTTCCCCTGCTAGCGGGAGGTGGGCAGATACGCAGTATTTT.

This clonotype was recorded at least ten times. The chain joins TRBV4-3 to TRBJ2-6; no clear D. Trimming took off 1 base at V and 0 bases at J, with 10 bases between the two ends. The CDR3 covers 17 residues. CDR1 LGHNA and CDR2 YSLEER come from the germline V gene. CDR3 protein: CASSQVVKVSGANVLTF. Here the CDR3 DNA reads TGCGCCAGCAGCCAAGTTGTGAAGGTCTCTGGGGCCAACGTCCTGACTTTC.

The sample holds many counts of this clonotype. The chain links TRBV4-3 to TRBJ2-7; 10 bases are a match to TRBD1. The CDR3 covers 16 residues. V was clipped by 0 bases and J by 2 bases; unmatched bases: 4. CDR1 is LGHNA and CDR2 is YSLEER in the germline V gene. CDR3 nucleotide sequence: TGCGCCAGCAGCCAAGATCATGGGACAGGGGCCTACGAGCAGTACTTC. Its translation: CASSQDHGTGAYEQYF.

About this clonotype itself: The junction shows a germline mismatch at one end, possibly a read error. The chain joins TRBV14 to TRBJ2-3; D unclear. Germline loops: CDR1 SGHDN, CDR2 FVKESK. There are 13 residues in the CDR3. This CDR3 reads CASGQRPADTQYF. The CDR3 bases are TGTGCCAGCGGCCAACGTCCCGCAGATACGCAGTATTTT.

This clonotype appeared many times. V gene TRBV5-1 combines with J gene TRBJ2-7, with 8 bases matching TRBD1. V trimming: 1 base; J trimming: 0 bases; junction bases outside the gene matches: 3. This CDR3 has 15 residues. Per the germline V gene, CDR1 is SGHRS and CDR2 is YFSETQ. CDR3 in amino acids: CASSLIGTGSYEQYF. The CDR3 nucleotides read TGCGCCAGCAGCTTGATCGGGACAGGCTCCTACGAGCAGTACTTC. Filled out from reference TRBV5-1 and TRBJ2-7, the complete variable domain reads KAGVTQTPRYLIKTRGQQVTLSCSPISGHRSVSWYQQTPGQGLQFLFEYFSETQRNKGNFPGRFSGRQFSNSRSEMNVSTLELGDSALYLCASSLIGTGSYEQYFGPGTRLTVT.

This clonotype was detected only a few times. V and J are TRBV3-1 and TRBJ2-7, with D maybe TRBD2 (6 bases). Germline V gene sequence: CDR1 LGHDT, CDR2 YNNKEL (reference sequence). The V and J ends lost 3 bases and 3 bases respectively, with 12 bases between them. The CDR3 is 14 residues long. The CDR3 reads CASSHRGLRYEQYF. CDR3 sequence (DNA): TGTGCCAGCAGCCATCGTGGACTACGCTACGAGCAGTACTTC.

This clonotype turned up a few times. The chain joins TRBV7-9 to TRBJ2-5; D ambiguous. The V end was cut by 9 bases, the J end by 4 bases, with 12 bases between. CDR1 SEHNR and CDR2 FQNEAQ come from the germline V gene (reference sequence). CDR3 length equals 12 residues. CDR3 protein: CASSGVSETQYF. DNA for the CDR3: TGTGCCAGTTCTGGGGTTTCAGAGACCCAGTACTTC.

At least ten counts were recorded for this clonotype. The J gene is TRBJ2-7, the V gene TRBV12-3 or TRBV12-4, with unresolved D. The CDR3 sequence is 13 residues long. The germline V and J ends were trimmed by 3 bases and 7 bases, with 13 bases remaining between them. The CDR3 DNA sequence: TGTGCCAGCAGTTTTTTTCAGGTCAGGGAGCAGTACTTC. Protein sequence: CASSFFQVREQYF.

This clonotype showed up many times. This chain links TRBV7-9 with TRBJ2-3; a possible D gene is TRBD2 (5 bases). The CDR3 contains 16 residues. Between the trimmed V and J ends, which lost 5 bases and 0 bases, there was a span of 15 bases. Germline-derived CDR1 and CDR2 are SEHNR and FQNEAQ (reference sequence). CDR3 protein: CASSALVLTSTDTQYF. The CDR3 DNA is TGTGCCAGCAGCGCACTAGTTCTCACAAGCACAGATACGCAGTATTTT.

This clonotype was observed a handful of times. V is TRBV28 and J is TRBJ1-2; no firm D call. This CDR3 has 15 amino acids. The ends were cut back, 1 base at V and 3 bases at J, with 12 bases in the middle. Germline CDR1 and CDR2: MDHEN and SYDVKM. DNA of the CDR3: TGTGCCAGCAGTTTATCCCTAGGGAGTTACTATGGCTACACCTTC. This encodes CASSLSLGSYYGYTF.

V usage is TRBV2 and J usage is TRBJ1-3; 7 bases agree with TRBD1. The germline V gene encodes CDR1 SNHLY and CDR2 FYNNEI. The V and J ends lost 7 bases and 0 bases, in that order; junction bases with no gene match: 6. The CDR3 is 15 residues long. The CDR3 region has the DNA TGTGCCAGCAAGGTCGGGACAGCCTCTGGAAACACCATATATTTT. This codes for CASKVGTASGNTIYF.

In this sample, this clonotype turned up many times. V usage is TRBV2 and J usage is TRBJ1-2, with 12 bases identical to TRBD1. Unmatched junction bases numbered 11, after V lost 5 bases and J lost 7 bases. Looked up from germline, CDR1 is SNHLY and CDR2 is FYNNEI. The CDR3 consists of 16 residues. The CDR3 region has the DNA TGTGCCAGCAGTCGTACTCCCGGGACAGGGGGCCTTGGCTACACCTTC. Protein sequence: CASSRTPGTGGLGYTF.

This clonotype was observed a few times. This sequence joins TRBV2 and TRBJ2-7; possible D gene TRBD1, 6 bases. V gave up 11 bases and J gave up 0 bases, with 14 bases separating them. Germline-derived CDR1 and CDR2 are SNHLY and FYNNEI. The CDR3 is 13 residues long. The CDR3 sequence is CAGSGHSSYEQYF. Written as DNA, the CDR3 is TGTGCCGGATCGGGACATAGCTCCTACGAGCAGTACTTC. The variable domain in full, with the rest retrieved from reference TRBV2 and TRBJ2-7, is EPEVTQTPSHQVTQMGQEVILRCVPISNHLYFYWYRQILGQKVEFLVSFYNNEISEKSEIFDDQFSVERPDGSNFTLKIRSTKLEDSAMYFCAGSGHSSYEQYFGPGTRLTVT.

About this clonotype: Being one base from a much bigger clone, this may be a read error. J is TRBJ2-7 and V is TRBV20-1, with a weak D call TRBD1 (6 bases). There are 15 residues in the CDR3. Germline V gene sequence: CDR1 DFQATT, CDR2 SNEGSKA (reference sequence). The V end was cut by 1 base, the J end by 2 bases, with 15 bases between. The CDR3 nucleotides read TGCAGTGCTAGAGGTCATGGACAGACTACCTACGAGCAGTACTTC. Residues: CSARGHGQTTYEQYF.

This clonotype has a count of ten or more. The rearrangement joins TRBV14 to TRBJ1-1, with 10 bases that match TRBD1. CDR1 and CDR2 from the germline V gene are SGHDN and FVKESK. The CDR3 is 14 amino acids. The ends lost 4 bases at V and 6 bases at J; junction bases unmatched: 5. The CDR3 region is CASSLGQGKPEAFF. CDR3 sequence (DNA): TGTGCCAGCAGCCTGGGACAGGGGAAGCCTGAAGCTTTCTTT.

This clonotype was observed a few times. J is TRBJ1-1 and V is TRBV4-1; D is ambiguous. The CDR3 has 14 amino acids. V was trimmed by 4 bases and J by 10 bases, leaving 19 bases between them. The germline CDR1 and CDR2 sequences are MGHRA and YSYEKL. Here the CDR3 DNA reads TGCGCCAGCAGCCCCCCCACCGTTAATGGCGGAGCTTTCTTT. Translated, it gives CASSPPTVNGGAFF.

Notes on this clonotype: Relative to the germline gene, one junction end is altered; a read error may explain this. The rearrangement uses TRBV10-2 and TRBJ2-1, with D hard to call. Looked up from germline, CDR1 is WSHSY and CDR2 is SAAADI. The CDR3 loop spans 13 amino acids. CDR3 in DNA: TGCGCCAGCAACAGCCCTTCCTACAGTGAGCAGTTCTTC. Amino acids: CASNSPSYSEQFF.

Concerning this clonotype: A junction end diverges from the germline sequence, so it may reflect a read error. The chain uses TRBV9 and TRBJ2-5; a possible D gene is TRBD2 (7 bases). This CDR3 contains 14 residues. Germline V gene sequence: CDR1 SGDLS, CDR2 YYNGEE. CDR3 in amino acids: CASAPGGGGGTPSF. The CDR3 bases are TGTGCCAGCGCCCCAGGCGGGGGCGGTGGCACCCCGTCCTTC.

This clonotype was observed a handful of times. This chain joins TRBV18 and TRBJ1-6; no reliable D call. Germline V gene data show CDR1 as KGHSH and CDR2 as LQKENI. V was shortened by 2 bases and J by 14 bases, with 16 bases between the two germline ends. The CDR3 contains 14 residues. The CDR3 bases are TGTGCCAGCTCACCAACCGGGAACCTATTCGCCCTCCACTTT. Its protein product is CASSPTGNLFALHF. Looking up the rest from reference TRBV18 and TRBJ1-6 gives the full variable domain: NAGVMQNPRHLVRRRGQEARLRCSPMKGHSHVYWYRQLPEEGLKFMVYLQKENIIDESGMPKERFSAEFPKEGPSILRIQQVVRGDSAAYFCASSPTGNLFALHFGNGTRLTVT.

In the case of this clonotype: A much larger clone differs by one base, so this may be a read error. Here the CDR3 omits its conserved ending phenylalanine or tryptophan, so a read error is the likely source. The V gene is TRBV4-3, the J gene TRBJ2-5; D may be TRBD2 (5 bases). The CDR3 covers 14 residues. Trimming pared 1 base from V and 6 bases from J, leaving 12 bases between. The germline CDR1 and CDR2 sequences are LGHNA and YSLEER. The CDR3 loop reads CASSQGVAMKTQYL. CDR3 DNA: TGCGCCAGCAGCCAAGGTGTAGCGATGAAGACCCAGTACCTC.

This clonotype came up many times. This sequence joins TRBV20-1 and TRBJ2-3; D is uncertain. Between the trimmed V and J ends, which lost 0 bases and 0 bases, there was a span of 13 bases. The CDR3 contains 16 residues. CDR1 and CDR2 (germline): DFQATT, SNEGSKA (reference sequence). In DNA form, the CDR3 reads TGCAGTGCTAGAGATCAGAGTAGACCAAGCACAGATACGCAGTATTTT. This translates into CSARDQSRPSTDTQYF.

In this sample, this clonotype turned up many times. This chain joins TRBV27 and TRBJ1-1, with a tentative D call TRBD1 (5 bases). With 5 bases removed from V and 4 bases from J, the gap between germline ends came to 11 bases. Germline loops: CDR1 MNHEY, CDR2 SMNVEV (reference sequence). The CDR3 contains 13 residues. The DNA for the CDR3 is TGTGCCAGCAGTCCGGGGGAGGCCACTGAAGCTTTCTTT. Translated: CASSPGEATEAFF.

This clonotype occurred a few times. The chain combines TRBV30 with TRBJ2-7; no clear D gene. V was cut by 0 bases and J by 4 bases, with 16 bases left in between. CDR1 is GTSNPN, CDR2 SVGIG, per germline (reference sequence). This CDR3 contains 15 residues. The CDR3 DNA reads TGTGCCTGGAGTGTAAAGGGTTATTTGTGGTACGAGCAGTACTTC. It yields the protein CAWSVKGYLWYEQYF. Combining the CDR3 with reference TRBV30 and TRBJ2-7 gives the whole variable domain SQTIHQWPATLVQPVGSPLSLECTVEGTSNPNLYWYRQAAGRGLQLLFYSVGIGQISSEVPQNLSASRPQDRQFILSSKKLLLSDSGFYLCAWSVKGYLWYEQYFGPGTRLTVT.